These 14 T cell receptor beta chains originate from one sample sequenced in a study of OX40 agonist ivuxolimab in advanced cancers. Here immunoSEQ multiplex PCR was the method, and the copy in TCRdb shows in-frame clones only, minus some. The sample holds tens of thousands of clones, 88% seen once. The sample consisted of CD4+ or CD8+ T cells sorted from blood, taken in a trial of the OX40 agonist ivuxolimab. These receptors originate from an adult with an advanced solid tumor such as melanoma, head and neck, liver or kidney cancer.

The gene calls are TRBV7-2 and TRBJ2-7; D is uncertain. The CDR3 sequence is 13 residues long. CDR1 is SGHTA and CDR2 is FQGNSA in the germline V gene. V shed 1 base and J shed 3 bases, with 7 bases lying between them. CDR3 bases: TGTGCCAGCAGCTTAGAAAGGGTCTACGAGCAGTACTTC. This codes for CASSLERVYEQYF.

CDR3 nucleotide sequence: TGTGCCAGCAGCCAGTCGGCGGGGGGCAATCAGCCCCAGCATTTT. This gives the protein CASSQSAGGNQPQHF. This sequence joins TRBV4-2 and TRBJ1-5; D might be TRBD1 (5 bases). The CDR3 is made up of 15 amino acids. Germline assignment: CDR1 LGHNA and CDR2 YNFKEQ. V gave up 3 bases and J gave up 2 bases, with 11 bases separating them.

The rearrangement uses TRBV6-6 and TRBJ2-7; 8 positions match TRBD2. J gave up 1 base and V 6 bases, and 11 bases lay outside the gene matches. The CDR3 is 16 amino acids. Looked up from germline, CDR1 is MNHNY and CDR2 is SVGAGI (reference sequence). The chain's CDR3 is CASSDPGGVGSYEQYF. The CDR3 coding sequence is TGTGCCAGCAGCGACCCGGGAGGGGTCGGGTCCTACGAGCAGTACTTC.

The rearrangement uses TRBV4-2 and TRBJ1-5; possibly TRBD1 for D (5 bases). There are 16 residues in the CDR3. Trimming left V 0 bases short and J 9 bases short, with 18 bases between. Germline V gene sequence: CDR1 LGHNA, CDR2 YNFKEQ. The CDR3 region is CASSQDVSGAGGPQHF. CDR3 nucleotides: TGTGCCAGCAGCCAAGATGTCTCCGGGGCCGGAGGGCCCCAGCATTTT.

To note about this clone: The same CDR3 can be traced to other DNA sequences in this sample. V is TRBV9 and J is TRBJ1-1, with D possibly matching TRBD1 (5 bases). CDR1 is SGDLS and CDR2 is YYNGEE in the germline V gene. This CDR3 has 13 residues. Trimming pared 2 bases from V and 4 bases from J, leaving 9 bases between. The CDR3 DNA reads as TGTGCCAGCAGCGTTGGGGACGCCACTGAAGCTTTCTTT. Translating it yields CASSVGDATEAFF. The whole variable domain, remainder taken from reference TRBV9 and TRBJ1-1, is DSGVTQTPKHLITATGQRVTLRCSPRSGDLSVYWYQQSLDQGLQFLIQYYNGEERAKGNILERFSAQQFPDLHSELNLSSLELGDSALYFCASSVGDATEAFFGQGTRLTVV.

This clone showed up just once. The chain has TRBV5-1 and TRBJ1-1, with a possible D match to TRBD1 (5 bases). V was shortened by 7 bases and J by 0 bases, with 19 bases between the two germline ends. Germline CDR1 is SGHRS and CDR2 is YFSETQ. The length of the CDR3 is 16 residues. The CDR3 loop is CASESLGPGLNTEAFF. The CDR3 DNA reads TGCGCCAGCGAAAGCTTGGGGCCAGGGCTGAACACTGAAGCTTTCTTT.

The chain recombines TRBV10-3 with TRBJ1-5; no definite D call. CDR1 is ENHRY and CDR2 is SYGVKD in the germline V gene. CDR3 size: 15 residues. V was clipped by 0 bases and J by 0 bases, with 6 bases between them. CDR3 in amino acids: CAISESGGSNQPQHF. CDR3 coding DNA: TGTGCCATCAGTGAGTCGGGCGGTAGCAATCAGCCCCAGCATTTT.

The CDR3 coding sequence is TGCGCCAGCTCAACAAGTTCTGGAAACACCATATATTTT. It is translated as CASSTSSGNTIYF. The chain has TRBV10-1 and TRBJ1-3; D remains ambiguous. Germline-derived CDR1 and CDR2 are WNHNN and SYGVQD (reference sequence). This CDR3 spans 13 amino acids. V was cut by 8 bases and J by 1 base, with 9 bases left in between.

The V call is TRBV27, the J call TRBJ2-7, with D possibly TRBD2 on 6 matching bases. The CDR3 is made up of 13 amino acids. Germline CDR1 is MNHEY and CDR2 is SMNVEV (reference sequence). Trimming removed 3 bases at V and 6 bases at J, with 12 bases between. CDR3 amino acids: CASSFGRIREQYF. The DNA for the CDR3 is TGTGCCAGCAGTTTCGGGAGAATTCGCGAGCAGTACTTC.

The gene calls are TRBV28 and TRBJ2-7; 10 positions match TRBD2. The CDR3 contains 15 residues. After removal of 5 bases from V and 2 bases from J, the junction contained 6 bases not matched to a gene. The germline V gene has CDR1 MDHEN and CDR2 SYDVKM. The CDR3 spells CASSGSSGGTYEQYF. The CDR3 coding sequence is TGTGCCAGCAGTGGATCTAGCGGGGGAACCTACGAGCAGTACTTC.

The rearrangement links TRBV23-1 to TRBJ2-6; 9 nucleotides match TRBD1. Being an ORF, TRBV23-1 has a function that is uncertain. The CDR3 is 21 amino acids. Trimming removed 0 bases from V and 0 bases from J; junction bases left unmatched: 12. CDR3 sequence reads: CASSQSMDRGPQGSGANVLTF. Written as DNA, the CDR3 is TGCGCCAGCAGTCAATCAATGGACAGGGGCCCCCAGGGCTCTGGGGCCAACGTCCTGACTTTC.

The V gene is TRBV20-1, the J gene TRBJ2-7; unclear D gene. CDR1 is DFQATT and CDR2 is SNEGSKA in the germline V gene (reference sequence). The CDR3 is 11 amino acids. Trimming cost V 6 bases and J 2 bases, with 8 bases left between them. For the CDR3, the DNA is TGCAGTGCGGTAGGGACCTACGAGCAGTACTTC. Encoded protein: CSAVGTYEQYF.

This clone was detected a few times. The rearrangement links TRBV29-1 to TRBJ1-1, with D uncertain. The germline V gene has CDR1 SQVTM and CDR2 ANQGSEA. Trimming shortened V by 5 bases and J by 6 bases, and 7 bases separated the two germline ends. CDR3 length equals 10 residues. CDR3 DNA: TGCAGCGTTTCGAGGGCTGAAGCTTTCTTT. The encoded protein is CSVSRAEAFF.

The chain is built from TRBV19 and TRBJ1-2; TRBD1 matches 8 bases. Germline V CDR1 and CDR2: LNHDA, SQIVND (reference sequence). This CDR3 has 17 residues. V lost 7 bases to trimming and J lost 4 bases; unmatched junction nucleotides: 17. Here the CDR3 reads CASISSIQGAHVYGYTF. The CDR3 nucleotides are TGTGCCAGTATTTCTTCTATTCAGGGGGCGCATGTCTATGGCTACACCTTC.